The T cell receptor (beta chain) described here comes from a study of identical twins. Study findings and constraints: While abundant cord blood beta clonotypes carried fewer insertions, memory repertoires showed no such pattern.

Per the germline V gene, CDR1 is SEHNR and CDR2 is FQNEAQ (reference sequence). The CDR3 runs 14 residues. Trimming took 4 bases from V and 3 from J, leaving 13 bases between them. Remarks on this clonotype: As yet, its antigen is unknown.

A universal primer site was created by template switching, with the cDNA bearing unique molecular identifiers. TCRdb redid the calling of the 5' RACE reads with MiXCR, one entry per CDR3 protein. The data show under 300,000 distinct CDR3 sequences, with 6.5% seen just once and more than 12% held by the top ten. These same data were also listed under a study on T cells expressing NK-cell markers.

The gene calls are TRBV7-9 and TRBJ2-7, with D perhaps TRBD1 or TRBD2 (5 bases each). This clonotype was obtained from a woman younger than 30 in good health. The specimen sequenced was CD8+ T cells sorted from blood. CDR3 residues: CASSSGARFYEQYF. As DNA, the CDR3 is TGTGCCAGCAGCTCCGGGGCTAGGTTCTACGAGCAGTACTTC.